These T cell receptor beta chains were read from a single sample in a study of molecular identifiers for immune sequencing clone quantification. TCRdb re-called the PCR reads with MiXCR, one entry per CDR3 protein. The sample shows about 510,000 distinct CDR3 sequences, 20% to 25% of them seen only once. The material sequenced was naive CD8+ T cells from blood, with Jurkat cell RNA spiked in. The receptors originated from a human donor in good health. Some libraries in this study had Jurkat cell RNA spiked in. The CDR3 runs from the conserved cysteine through the conserved F or W. The order of the fields is J gene, clone size, V gene, D gene, CDR3 protein, CDR3 DNA. A D gene is named only where the DNA matches it firmly. Expanded clones are given a class, and other clones once, few, many or no size at all.

j_call: TRBJ2-6
clone_size: many
v_call: TRBV2
d_call: NA
cdr3_aa: CASTGNSGANVLTF
cdr3_nt: TGTGCCAGCACGGGGAACTCTGGGGCCAACGTCCTGACTTTC

j_call: TRBJ2-7
clone_size: NA
v_call: TRBV7-6
d_call: TRBD1
cdr3_aa: CASSLNPTGVYGQYF
cdr3_nt: TGTGCCAGCAGCTTAAACCCGACAGGGGTGTACGGGCAGTACTTC

j_call: TRBJ1-1
clone_size: NA
v_call: TRBV20-1
d_call: TRBD1
cdr3_aa: CSAGRVTGAMNTEAFF
cdr3_nt: TGCAGTGCTGGCCGGGTTACAGGGGCCATGAACACTGAAGCTTTCTTT

j_call: TRBJ1-6
clone_size: NA
v_call: TRBV7-9
d_call: NA
cdr3_aa: CASSLVLGDSPLHF
cdr3_nt: TGTGCCAGCAGCTTGGTTTTAGGAGATTCACCCCTCCACTTT

j_call: TRBJ2-5
clone_size: few
v_call: TRBV11-1
d_call: NA
cdr3_aa: CASSPSGVDQETQYF
cdr3_nt: TGTGCCAGCAGCCCTTCAGGGGTCGATCAAGAGACCCAGTACTTC

j_call: TRBJ2-7
clone_size: few
v_call: TRBV27
d_call: NA
cdr3_aa: CASSTWTENYEQYF
cdr3_nt: TGTGCCAGCAGTACATGGACAGAGAACTACGAGCAGTACTTC

j_call: TRBJ2-7
clone_size: many
v_call: TRBV6-1
d_call: NA
cdr3_aa: CASSESYEQYF
cdr3_nt: TGTGCCAGCAGTGAATCATACGAGCAGTACTTC

j_call: TRBJ1-2
clone_size: few
v_call: TRBV9
d_call: NA
cdr3_aa: CASSASGTYGYTF
cdr3_nt: TGTGCCAGCAGCGCGTCAGGTACCTATGGCTACACCTTC

j_call: TRBJ2-3
clone_size: few
v_call: TRBV14
d_call: NA
cdr3_aa: CASSQGAEGGPAYTQYF
cdr3_nt: TGTGCCAGCAGCCAAGGCGCGGAGGGGGGGCCTGCTTATACGCAGTATTTT

j_call: TRBJ2-1
clone_size: NA
v_call: TRBV4-1
d_call: NA
cdr3_aa: CASSQDPPDSYNEQFF
cdr3_nt: TGCGCCAGCAGCCAAGATCCGCCGGACTCCTACAATGAGCAGTTCTTC

j_call: TRBJ1-2
clone_size: many
v_call: TRBV6-5
d_call: NA
cdr3_aa: CASSYGPVGYTF
cdr3_nt: TGTGCCAGCAGTTACGGTCCCGTCGGCTACACCTTC

j_call: TRBJ2-3
clone_size: NA
v_call: TRBV12-3/TRBV12-4
d_call: TRBD2
cdr3_aa: CASSLAGLAARHTQYF
cdr3_nt: TGTGCCAGCAGTTTAGCCGGACTAGCCGCTCGCCATACGCAGTATTTT

j_call: TRBJ1-1
clone_size: many
v_call: TRBV6-2/TRBV6-3
d_call: TRBD1
cdr3_aa: CASSPGTDMNTEAFF
cdr3_nt: TGTGCCAGCAGCCCCGGGACAGACATGAACACTGAAGCTTTCTTT

j_call: TRBJ1-1
clone_size: many
v_call: TRBV4-1
d_call: TRBD1
cdr3_aa: CASSDRTSNTEAFF
cdr3_nt: TGCGCCAGCTCGGACAGGACCTCGAACACTGAAGCTTTCTTT

j_call: TRBJ1-5
clone_size: many
v_call: TRBV28
d_call: NA
cdr3_aa: CASSLFGRTDQPQHF
cdr3_nt: TGTGCCAGCAGTTTATTCGGGAGGACCGATCAGCCCCAGCATTTT

j_call: TRBJ2-7
clone_size: NA
v_call: TRBV27
d_call: NA
cdr3_aa: CASSFFPGSGQYF
cdr3_nt: TGTGCCAGCAGTTTTTTCCCCGGTAGCGGGCAGTACTTC

j_call: TRBJ2-2
clone_size: NA
v_call: TRBV24-1
d_call: TRBD1
cdr3_aa: CATSDTYRDRGPRPGELFF
cdr3_nt: TGTGCCACCAGTGATACGTACCGGGACAGGGGACCTCGACCCGGGGAGCTGTTTTTT

j_call: TRBJ1-1
clone_size: NA
v_call: TRBV2
d_call: NA
cdr3_aa: CASSGGGNTEAFF
cdr3_nt: TGTGCCAGCAGTGGAGGGGGGAACACTGAAGCTTTCTTT

j_call: TRBJ1-5
clone_size: many
v_call: TRBV24-1
d_call: NA
cdr3_aa: CATGDTLSNQPQHF
cdr3_nt: TGTGCCACCGGGGACACACTCAGCAATCAGCCCCAGCATTTT

j_call: TRBJ2-4
clone_size: many
v_call: TRBV7-9
d_call: NA
cdr3_aa: CASSLVLGTENIQYF
cdr3_nt: TGTGCCAGCAGCTTAGTTCTTGGGACGGAAAACATTCAGTACTTC

j_call: TRBJ1-1
clone_size: many
v_call: TRBV6-2/TRBV6-3
d_call: NA
cdr3_aa: CASSYVGGGTEAFF
cdr3_nt: TGTGCCAGCAGTTACGTCGGGGGAGGGACTGAAGCTTTCTTT

j_call: TRBJ2-1
clone_size: many
v_call: TRBV10-3
d_call: NA
cdr3_aa: CAIRGADHNEQFF
cdr3_nt: TGTGCCATCAGGGGGGCCGACCACAATGAGCAGTTCTTC

j_call: TRBJ1-5
clone_size: few
v_call: TRBV3-1
d_call: NA
cdr3_aa: CASSQSRFNQPQHF
cdr3_nt: TGTGCCAGCAGCCAGTCTAGATTCAATCAGCCCCAGCATTTT

j_call: TRBJ2-3
clone_size: many
v_call: TRBV29-1
d_call: TRBD2
cdr3_aa: CSVPGGRPDTQYF
cdr3_nt: TGCAGCGTACCGGGAGGGAGGCCAGATACGCAGTATTTT

j_call: TRBJ1-1
clone_size: few
v_call: TRBV27
d_call: TRBD1
cdr3_aa: CASSPGQGRRSLWTEAFF
cdr3_nt: TGTGCCAGCAGCCCTGGACAGGGGAGGAGAAGTCTTTGGACTGAAGCTTTCTTT

j_call: TRBJ2-2
clone_size: NA
v_call: TRBV7-2
d_call: NA
cdr3_aa: CAGSSDSSNTGELFF
cdr3_nt: TGTGCCGGCAGCTCGGACAGCTCAAACACCGGGGAGCTGTTTTTT

j_call: TRBJ1-2
clone_size: NA
v_call: TRBV30
d_call: NA
cdr3_aa: CARTPSQARWGYTF
cdr3_nt: TGTGCCCGGACCCCTTCCCAGGCCAGGTGGGGCTACACCTTC

j_call: TRBJ2-5
clone_size: NA
v_call: TRBV7-6
d_call: NA
cdr3_aa: CASSSREWRGETQYF
cdr3_nt: TGTGCCAGCAGCTCCCGGGAGTGGAGGGGGGAGACCCAGTACTTC

j_call: TRBJ2-3
clone_size: NA
v_call: TRBV30
d_call: TRBD1
cdr3_aa: CAWTGTGGLYTQYF
cdr3_nt: TGTGCCTGGACCGGGACAGGGGGATTGTATACGCAGTATTTT

j_call: TRBJ2-2
clone_size: NA
v_call: TRBV19
d_call: NA
cdr3_aa: CATRETPRTGELFF
cdr3_nt: TGTGCCACAAGGGAGACCCCAAGGACCGGGGAGCTGTTTTTT

j_call: TRBJ2-1
clone_size: few
v_call: TRBV19
d_call: TRBD2
cdr3_aa: CASSTPLAGPYNEQFF
cdr3_nt: TGTGCCAGTAGTACCCCGCTAGCGGGGCCCTACAATGAGCAGTTCTTC

j_call: TRBJ2-5
clone_size: few
v_call: TRBV20-1
d_call: NA
cdr3_aa: CSARDFQGSLLQETQYF
cdr3_nt: TGCAGTGCTAGAGATTTCCAGGGATCTCTGCTCCAAGAGACCCAGTACTTC

j_call: TRBJ2-7
clone_size: few
v_call: TRBV7-9
d_call: TRBD1
cdr3_aa: CASSSRTGDSYEQYF
cdr3_nt: TGTGCCAGCAGCTCTAGGACAGGGGATTCCTACGAGCAGTACTTC

j_call: TRBJ2-7
clone_size: NA
v_call: TRBV10-3
d_call: TRBD1
cdr3_aa: CAISESGTGHYEQYF
cdr3_nt: TGTGCCATCAGTGAGTCGGGGACAGGGCACTACGAGCAGTACTTC

j_call: TRBJ2-2
clone_size: few
v_call: TRBV20-1
d_call: TRBD2
cdr3_aa: CSASDSGKAVIGELFF
cdr3_nt: TGCAGTGCTAGCGATAGCGGGAAGGCGGTCATCGGGGAGCTGTTTTTT